What follows describes a single T cell receptor beta chain. Antigen unknown. CDR1 and CDR2 from the germline V gene are DFQATT and SNEGSKA (reference sequence). The CDR3 sequence is 16 residues long. V dropped 5 bases and J dropped 7; count of bases not matched to a gene: 13. This sample is part of a study of CD8 T cells in ankylosing spondylitis. Study results and limitations: Within ankylosing spondylitis blood, a TCR beta motif made up of seven to nine highly homologous variants appeared to be characteristic. Both synovial fluid and blood in reactive arthritis had previously been reported to carry some motif variants. The study looked at matched synovial fluid samples from ankylosing spondylitis patients. Disease-linked clones were reported to be significantly enriched there.

Each CDR3 protein gets one entry after TCRdb re-called the 5' RACE reads with MiXCR. The repertoire holds some 700,000 distinct CDR3 sequences, with roughly 19% as singletons. This TCR was recovered from a male donor with ankylosing spondylitis. The gene calls are TRBV20-1 and TRBJ2-1, with 11 bases matching TRBD2. Sample: blood, either unsorted or a sorted T cell fraction (not recorded which). CDR3 in DNA: TGCAGTGCTCCTATAGCGGGGGGGGGCAGAGGGAATGAGCAGTTCTTC. Protein product: CSAPIAGGGRGNEQFF.